A single sample gave rise to the 2 T cell receptor beta chains below, sequenced in a study of blood T cell repertoires in COVID-19. Sequencing was performed with immunoSEQ multiplex PCR; in TCRdb, only in-frame clones are kept and a portion is missing. Altogether about 240,000 clones are present, 82% being singletons, with the ten largest covering around 12%. The specimen sequenced was peripheral blood. The receptors were sampled from a woman aged 55-75 years with active or convalescent COVID-19.

V and J are TRBV7-9 and TRBJ2-7; D is unclear. This CDR3 has 14 residues. The germline V gene encodes CDR1 SEHNR and CDR2 FQNEAQ (reference sequence). V lost 4 bases to trimming and J lost 5 bases, with 15 bases between them. The CDR3 loop reads CASSSFGRLNEQYF. The DNA for the CDR3 is TGTGCCAGCAGCTCCTTCGGTAGATTGAACGAGCAGTACTTC.

The rearrangement uses TRBV7-2 and TRBJ1-2, with TRBD1 matching 7 bases. The length of the CDR3 is 15 residues. CDR1 and CDR2 (germline): SGHTA, FQGNSA. Trimming took 4 bases from V and 4 from J; bases not matched to a gene: 9. CDR3 DNA sequence: TGTGCCAGCAGCTCAACCCGGACAGGACTCTATGGCTACACCTTC. It translates to CASSSTRTGLYGYTF. Looking up the rest from reference TRBV7-2 and TRBJ1-2 gives the full variable domain: GAGVSQSPSNKVTEKGKDVELRCDPISGHTALYWYRQSLGQGLEFLIYFQGNSAPDKSGLPSDRFSAERTGGSVSTLTIQRTQQEDSAVYLCASSSTRTGLYGYTFGSGTRLTVV.